The subject of this entry is one T cell receptor beta chain. Its cognate antigen is unknown. Germline-derived CDR1 and CDR2 are SQVTM and ANQGSEA. This CDR3 comprises 14 residues. V dropped 7 bases and J dropped 2; count of bases not matched to a gene: 6. These data are taken from a study of T-cell memory formation after mild COVID-19. Study-level points and caveats: From day 15 to 85, contracting clones were balanced between CD4 and CD8, whereas later expanders leaned toward CD4+.

TCR alpha and TCR beta cDNA libraries with sample barcodes and UMIs came from 5'RACE using constant-segment primers. MiXCR, applied by TCRdb to the 5' RACE reads, yields one record per CDR3 protein. The sample holds around 320,000 distinct CDR3 sequences, 14% seen once. The chain recombines TRBV29-1 with TRBJ2-1; TRBD1 matches at 9 bases. The sequence came from a man younger than 35 who had mild COVID-19 (a few samples of this study predate the infection). Cell type and time point are not known. The sample was PBMCs or a T cell subset sorted from them (not recorded which). CDR3 amino acids: CSARTGAAYNEQFF. The DNA of the CDR3 is TGCAGCGCCAGGACAGGGGCGGCCTACAATGAGCAGTTCTTC.